This T cell receptor beta chain was profiled in a study of Tregs in tolerant kidney transplant recipients. Study-level findings and limits: Biological reproducibility was not directly addressed, but technical replication error appeared minimal.

CD4+CD25+CD127- Tregs, CD4+CD25- non-Tregs, CD4 and CD8 cells were sorted. Points on this clone: Its specificity is unknown.

Profiled with immunoSEQ multiplex PCR; TCRdb holds only in-frame clones, not every one. The sample lists 90,000 to 150,000 clones; around 91% were seen once. Trimming shortened V by 7 bases and J by 0 bases, and 7 bases separated the two germline ends. Germline V gene data show CDR1 as MNHNS and CDR2 as SASEGT. The CDR3 is 14 residues long. Sequencing was done on a sample of CD4+ T cells from blood. The receptor was isolated from a human donor in good health. The rearrangement links TRBV6-1 to TRBJ2-6; the D is unclear. CDR3 protein: CASKAVSGANVLTF. CDR3 nucleotide sequence: TGTGCCAGCAAGGCAGTCTCTGGGGCCAACGTCCTGACTTTC.